The clone carrying this T cell receptor (beta chain) was recorded a few times. Each CDR3 protein is one row after TCRdb ran MiXCR on the RT-PCR reads. The sample lists about a million distinct CDR3 sequences, over 15% occurring once. This sample was taken from a study of patients and donors after allogeneic stem cell transplantation. Germline assignment: CDR1 SGHTA and CDR2 FQGTGA. This CDR3 has 15 amino acids. V lost 5 bases and J lost 3; bases outside the gene matches: 7. The V call is TRBV7-3, the J call TRBJ2-3, with TRBD1 identical over 8 bases. What was sequenced was blood, either unsorted or a sorted T cell fraction (not recorded which). The receptor was isolated from a human donor who was either an allogeneic HSCT recipient or a stem cell or donor lymphocyte infusion donor (not recorded which). It is not recorded whose cells these are; they may come from a transplant donor. The CDR3 DNA is TGTGCCAGCAGCATGCACAGGGGGGAAACAGATACGCAGTATTTT. It translates to CASSMHRGETDTQYF.